This is a list of T cell receptor beta chains from one sample in a study of Graves' ophthalmopathy and Graves' hyperthyroidism. One entry per CDR3 protein, called by TCRdb with MiXCR from the multiplex PCR reads. The profile shows about 480,000 distinct CDR3 sequences, around an eighth of them singletons. Sequenced input: blood. The source is a woman under 40 with Graves' ophthalmopathy. The CDR3 runs from the conserved cysteine through the conserved F or W. Where a row states a size, it is once, few, many or the class of an expanded clone; other rows omit it.

>NA|TRBJ1-1|TRBV19
CASSIPSGLNAEAFF
>many|TRBJ1-5|TRBV20-1
CSAGRTGSQPQHF
>many|TRBJ2-5|TRBV9
CASSVTPQQETQYF
>many|TRBJ2-2|TRBV27
CASSFVRPAHTGELFF
>NA|TRBJ2-2|TRBV20-1
CSAREAGRYTGELFF
>many|TRBJ1-1|TRBV19
CASSTNTEAFF
>many|TRBJ1-2|TRBV7-8
CASSLYRDSSNYGYTF
>NA|TRBJ1-1|TRBV7-9
CASSHPSGWNTEAFF
>many|TRBJ1-1|TRBV28
CASSSVTGESSPEAFF
>many|TRBJ2-5|TRBV12-3/TRBV12-4
CASSLNPTGEETQYF
>many|TRBJ1-2|TRBV6-5
CASSYRGGGYTF
>NA|TRBJ2-7|TRBV20-1
CSARPQGGGDYEQYF
>many|TRBJ2-7|TRBV29-1
CSVGGQATYEQYF
>many|TRBJ2-7|TRBV27
CASRHPSGTSSYEQYF
>many|TRBJ2-2|TRBV6-1
CASRMGQGEARELFF
>many|TRBJ2-7|TRBV2
CASTRGEQYF
>NA|TRBJ2-7|TRBV30
CAWTSKGRVYEQYF
>many|TRBJ2-7|TRBV6-1
CASSEASYWGSSYEQYF
>many|TRBJ1-1|TRBV29-1
CSVEPGAEAFF
>many|TRBJ1-5|TRBV27
CASRDAQNQPQHF
>many|TRBJ1-1|TRBV12-3/TRBV12-4
CASTITRGAEAFF
>NA|TRBJ1-1|TRBV6-4
CASSAHIEAFF
>many|TRBJ1-2|TRBV6-5
CASSYSRASYGYTF
>few|TRBJ2-2|TRBV5-1
CASSLAGKTVSNTGELFF
>many|TRBJ1-5|TRBV28
CASNKGLGQPQHF
>many|TRBJ2-4|TRBV2
CASREKNIQYF
>many|TRBJ1-6|TRBV7-9
CASSLLTRDSPLHF
>NA|TRBJ1-2|TRBV30
CAWSPPEYGYTF
>NA|TRBJ1-1|TRBV12-3/TRBV12-4
CASSFQILGGYTEAFF
>many|TRBJ2-7|TRBV28
CASSLPPAGGTYEQYF
>once|TRBJ1-2|TRBV6-5
CASSYSTASYGYTF
>many|TRBJ2-7|TRBV28
CASSFSGPGEQYF